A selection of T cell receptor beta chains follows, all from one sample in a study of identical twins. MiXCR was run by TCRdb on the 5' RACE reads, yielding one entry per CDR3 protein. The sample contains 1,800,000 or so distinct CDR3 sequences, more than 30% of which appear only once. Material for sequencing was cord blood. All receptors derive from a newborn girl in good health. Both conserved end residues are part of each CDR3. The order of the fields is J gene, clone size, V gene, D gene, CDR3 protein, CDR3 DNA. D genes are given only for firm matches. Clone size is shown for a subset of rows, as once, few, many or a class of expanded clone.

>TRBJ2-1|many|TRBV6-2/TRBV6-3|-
CASSYSKLARSYNEQFF
TGTGCCAGCAGTTACTCGAAGTTGGCTCGCTCCTACAATGAGCAGTTCTTC
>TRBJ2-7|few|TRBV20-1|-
CSARAGVLNYEQYF
TGCAGTGCTAGGGCAGGGGTACTCAACTACGAGCAGTACTTC
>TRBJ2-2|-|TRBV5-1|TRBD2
CASSRSGGTGELFF
TGCGCCAGCAGTCGGAGCGGGGGCACCGGGGAGCTGTTTTTT
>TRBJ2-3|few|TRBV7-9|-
CASSLVGGKPDTQYF
TGTGCCAGCAGCTTAGTAGGGGGTAAGCCAGATACGCAGTATTTT
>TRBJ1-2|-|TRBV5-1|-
CASSLSQVYGHTF
TGCGCCAGCAGCTTATCACAGGTCTATGGCCACACCTTC
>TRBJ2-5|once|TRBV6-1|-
CASSEGTVSFQYF
TGTGCCAGCAGTGAAGGGACAGTCTCCTTCCAGTACTTC
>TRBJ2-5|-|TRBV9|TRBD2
CASSLPAGDETQYF
TGTGCCAGCAGCTTACCAGCGGGAGACGAGACCCAGTACTTC
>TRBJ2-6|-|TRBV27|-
CASSPLYGANVLTF
TGTGCCAGCAGTCCCCTATATGGGGCCAACGTCCTGACTTTC
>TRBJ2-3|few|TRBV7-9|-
CAGTDTQYF
TGTGCCGGCACAGATACGCAGTATTTT
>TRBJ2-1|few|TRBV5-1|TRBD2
CASSLGLAGGRGNEQFF
TGCGCCAGCAGCTTGGGACTAGCGGGGGGGCGTGGGAATGAGCAGTTCTTC
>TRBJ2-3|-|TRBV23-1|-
CASSQPKSDTQYF
TGCGCCAGCAGTCAACCGAAATCAGATACGCAGTATTTT
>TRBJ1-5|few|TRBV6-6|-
CASMGGPYSNQPQHF
TGTGCCAGCATGGGTGGGCCGTATAGCAATCAGCCCCAGCATTTT
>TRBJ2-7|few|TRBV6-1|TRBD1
CASSQGQDVTYEQYF
TGTGCCAGCAGCCAGGGACAGGACGTAACCTACGAGCAGTACTTC
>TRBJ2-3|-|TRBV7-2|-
CASSLGGHVTDTQYF
TGTGCCAGCAGCTTAGGAGGACACGTCACAGATACGCAGTATTTT
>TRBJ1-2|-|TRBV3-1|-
CASSQDSGPNYGYTF
TGTGCCAGCAGCCAAGATTCAGGACCGAACTATGGCTACACCTTC
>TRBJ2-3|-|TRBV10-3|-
CAIRGDKGSTDTQYF
TGTGCCATCAGGGGGGACAAAGGTAGCACAGATACGCAGTATTTT
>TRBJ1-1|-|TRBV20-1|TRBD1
CSAKGTDEAFF
TGCAGTGCTAAAGGGACAGATGAAGCTTTCTTT
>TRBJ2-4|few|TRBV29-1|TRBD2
CSVERTSGSGDIQYF
TGCAGCGTTGAAAGGACTAGCGGGAGTGGGGACATTCAGTACTTC
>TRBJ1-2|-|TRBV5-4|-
CASSLGDGRVGFSYTF
TGTGCCAGCAGCTTGGGTGACGGGAGAGTAGGGTTCAGCTACACCTTC
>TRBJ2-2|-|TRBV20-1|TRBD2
CSAETSGRGTGELFF
TGCAGTGCTGAGACTAGCGGGAGAGGTACCGGGGAGCTGTTTTTT
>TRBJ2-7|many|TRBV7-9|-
CASSLNLYEQYF
TGTGCCAGCAGCCTGAATCTGTACGAGCAGTACTTC
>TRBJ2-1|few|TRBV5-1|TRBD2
CASSLGTSGYQFF
TGCGCCAGCAGCTTGGGGACTAGCGGGTACCAGTTCTTC
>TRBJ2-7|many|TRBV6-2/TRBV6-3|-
CASSFPTYEQYF
TGTGCCAGCAGCTTTCCTACCTACGAGCAGTACTTC
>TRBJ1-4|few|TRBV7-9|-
CASSGAAGTNEKLFF
TGTGCCAGCAGCGGGGCGGCAGGAACTAATGAAAAACTGTTTTTT
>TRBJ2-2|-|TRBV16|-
CASSQSETSTGELFF
TGTGCCAGCAGCCAAAGTGAGACTAGCACCGGGGAGCTGTTTTTT
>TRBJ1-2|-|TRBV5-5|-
CASSSMDSHNYGYTF
TGTGCCAGCAGCTCCATGGACAGCCACAACTATGGCTACACCTTC
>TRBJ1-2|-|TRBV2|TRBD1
CASRVSTGNYGYTF
TGTGCCAGCAGGGTATCGACAGGGAACTATGGCTACACCTTC
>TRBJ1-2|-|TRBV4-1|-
CASSQDPRAVTF
TGCGCCAGCAGCCAAGACCCCAGGGCAGTCACCTTC
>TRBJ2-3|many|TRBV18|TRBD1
CASSPSTGGTDTQYF
TGTGCCAGCTCACCCTCGACAGGGGGCACAGATACGCAGTATTTT
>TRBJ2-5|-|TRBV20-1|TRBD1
CSASRTGEETQYF
TGCAGTGCTAGCCGGACAGGCGAAGAGACCCAGTACTTC
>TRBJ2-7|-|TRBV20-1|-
CSAGAAGLFSYEQYF
TGCAGTGCCGGAGCCGCGGGACTGTTCTCCTACGAGCAGTACTTC
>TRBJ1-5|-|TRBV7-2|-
CASSLRQENQPQHF
TGTGCCAGCAGCTTAAGGCAGGAGAATCAGCCCCAGCATTTT
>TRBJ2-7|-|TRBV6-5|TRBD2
CASSYSGGRADEQYF
TGTGCCAGCAGTTACTCTGGCGGGAGGGCCGACGAGCAGTACTTC
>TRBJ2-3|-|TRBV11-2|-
CASSLEGWRADTQYF
TGTGCCAGCAGCTTAGAGGGCTGGCGGGCAGATACGCAGTATTTT
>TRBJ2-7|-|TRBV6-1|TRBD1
CASTETGVDSYEQYF
TGTGCCAGCACCGAGACAGGGGTGGACTCCTACGAGCAGTACTTC
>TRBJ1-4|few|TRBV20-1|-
CSARGQRNEKLFF
TGCAGTGCTAGGGGACAAAGAAATGAAAAACTGTTTTTT
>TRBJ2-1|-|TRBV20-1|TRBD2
CSASHTGLANNEQFF
TGCAGTGCCTCCCATACGGGACTAGCGAACAATGAGCAGTTCTTC